The rows below give T cell receptor beta chains drawn from one sample of a study of control samples from healthy donors and cancer patients. Generated by immunoSEQ multiplex PCR, the TCRdb table keeps only in-frame clones and is missing some. The data show 210,000 or so clones, about 89% seen once. Sequencing was carried out using blood. These receptors were taken from a man under 40 in good health. Each CDR3 is given with its conserved first and last residue. D genes are given only for firm matches. For some rows the clone size is stated as once, few or many, or as a class when expanded; others skip it.

-	TRBV5-1	once	TRBJ1-6	TGCGCCAGCAGCTTGAATGGTGGGACTAATTCACCCCTCCACTTT	CASSLNGGTNSPLHF
-	TRBV19	-	TRBJ2-1	TGTGCCACCAAGGACGGAGGCTCCTACAATGAGCAGTTCTTC	CATKDGGSYNEQFF
-	TRBV27	-	TRBJ2-7	TGTGCCAGCAGTTGGGGGACATCGTACGAGCAGTACTTC	CASSWGTSYEQYF
-	TRBV4-1	-	TRBJ1-3	TGCGCCAGCAGCCAGAATCCCTCTGGAAACACCATATATTTT	CASSQNPSGNTIYF
-	TRBV5-8	-	TRBJ2-1	TGTGCCAGCACCGTAAGGGGGGCCCGATACAATGAGCAGTTCTTC	CASTVRGARYNEQFF
TRBD1	TRBV6-5	once	TRBJ1-2	TGTGCCAGCAGAGGGACAGGCCCCTATGGCTACACCTTC	CASRGTGPYGYTF
-	TRBV6-5	-	TRBJ1-2	TGTGCCAGCACCCTGGGCGGCGCTAACTATGGCTACACCTTC	CASTLGGANYGYTF
-	TRBV6-4	-	TRBJ2-3	TGTGCCAGCAGTGATGGCGCGGAATCTAGCACAGATACGCAGTATTTT	CASSDGAESSTDTQYF
-	TRBV13	-	TRBJ1-3	TGTGCCAGTCTTATGAGCTCTGGAAACACCATATATTTT	CASLMSSGNTIYF
-	TRBV7-9	-	TRBJ2-7	TGTGCCAGCAGCTTAGAAGGTCCCAGGGACTACGAGCAGTACTTC	CASSLEGPRDYEQYF
-	TRBV7-8	-	TRBJ1-5	TGTGCCAGCAGCTTAGCAGAGGGACATCAGCCCCAGCATTTT	CASSLAEGHQPQHF
-	TRBV29-1	-	TRBJ2-3	TGCAGCGTTGAAGGCCCGGGGGGCGTCGATACGCAGTATTTT	CSVEGPGGVDTQYF
-	TRBV9	-	TRBJ1-6	TGTGCCAGCAGCCCCGGGTCTACCTATAATTCACCCCTCCACTTT	CASSPGSTYNSPLHF
TRBD1	TRBV5-8	-	TRBJ2-7	TGTGCCAGCAGCCAAAGGACAGGGGTGGAGGACGAGCAGTACTTC	CASSQRTGVEDEQYF
-	TRBV6-5	-	TRBJ1-1	TGTGCCAGCAGCTACCGGGACGGGCGGGCTTTCTTT	CASSYRDGRAFF
-	TRBV18	-	TRBJ1-1	TGTGCCAGCTCACCGCAGGGGAACACTGAAGCTTTCTTT	CASSPQGNTEAFF
-	TRBV5-1	-	TRBJ2-3	TGCGCCAGCAGCTTGGGGGTTCCCACAGATACGCAGTATTTT	CASSLGVPTDTQYF
-	TRBV11-2	-	TRBJ2-3	TGTGCCAGCAGCTTTCCGGATACGCAGTATTTT	CASSFPDTQYF
-	TRBV12-5	-	TRBJ1-6	TGTGCTAGTGGTTTGGTTACAGGGTTGGCCTCACCCCTCCACTTT	CASGLVTGLASPLHF
TRBD2	TRBV6-5	-	TRBJ2-3	TGTGCCAGCAGTATGCGGGGGGCTGGAGATACGCAGTATTTT	CASSMRGAGDTQYF
-	TRBV2	-	TRBJ2-3	TGTGCCAGCCGAAAAGGGGGGCTAAGCACAGATACGCAGTATTTT	CASRKGGLSTDTQYF
-	TRBV5-8	-	TRBJ2-1	TGTGCCAGCAGCACCTACAGGGACATTGGTGAGCAGTTCTTC	CASSTYRDIGEQFF
TRBD1	TRBV4-1	-	TRBJ1-4	TGCGCCAGCAGCCAAGAGGGACAGGGTTTTGGAAAACTGTTTTTT	CASSQEGQGFGKLFF
TRBD1	TRBV7-8	-	TRBJ1-2	TGTGCCAGCAGCCCCCGGGACAGGGGAGAGTATGGCTACACCTTC	CASSPRDRGEYGYTF
-	TRBV6-6	-	TRBJ2-5	TGTGCCAGCAAGCTCAATGGGGAGACCCAGTACTTC	CASKLNGETQYF
-	TRBV7-9	-	TRBJ1-6	TGTGCCAGCAACCGGGGATTGAATTCACCCCTCCACTTT	CASNRGLNSPLHF
TRBD1	TRBV5-5	-	TRBJ1-2	TGTGCCAGCAGCTTTCGACAGGGGAATGGCTACACCTTC	CASSFRQGNGYTF
-	TRBV30	-	TRBJ1-4	TGTGCCTGCCGCCTCGCAGGGGCTATTAATGAAAAACTGTTTTTT	CACRLAGAINEKLFF
-	TRBV2	-	TRBJ2-7	TGTGCCAGCACCCAACAGGGCCCGGGACACGAGCAGTACTTC	CASTQQGPGHEQYF
TRBD1	TRBV7-9	-	TRBJ1-1	TGTGCCACCGCAGGGGGAAACACTGAAGCTTTCTTT	CATAGGNTEAFF
-	TRBV19	-	TRBJ2-2	TGTGCCAGTAGTCCCCCCCCAGGGAGGTGGATCACCGGGGAGCTGTTTTTT	CASSPPPGRWITGELFF
-	TRBV3-1/TRBV3-2	once	TRBJ2-2	TGTGCCAGCAGCCTTCGCTGGGGGAACACCGGGGAGCTGTTTTTT	CASSLRWGNTGELFF
-	TRBV6-5	-	TRBJ2-7	TGTGCCAGCAGTTACTCGTTACAGGGATACGAGCAGTACTTC	CASSYSLQGYEQYF
TRBD1	TRBV27	-	TRBJ1-1	TGTGCCAGCAGTCAATGGACAGGGTCTGAAGCTTTCTTT	CASSQWTGSEAFF
TRBD1	TRBV5-1	-	TRBJ2-3	TGCGCCAGCAGCTTGGGACAGGGGGCCCCAGATACGCAGTATTTT	CASSLGQGAPDTQYF
TRBD2	TRBV9	-	TRBJ2-3	TGTGCCAGCAGCCCCATGGGACTAGCGGGGGGAGGCACAGATACGCAGTATTTT	CASSPMGLAGGGTDTQYF
-	TRBV2	once	TRBJ1-2	TGTGCCAGCAGTGAAAATAATCGAAATGGCTACACCTTC	CASSENNRNGYTF
TRBD1	TRBV6-1	-	TRBJ1-2	TGTGCCAGCAGTGAAGCAGGGACAGGGGAGGGCTATGGCTACACCTTC	CASSEAGTGEGYGYTF
-	TRBV30	-	TRBJ1-2	TGTGCCTGGGAAGGACAGCCCGGGAGCGGCTACACCTTC	CAWEGQPGSGYTF